The 11 T cell receptor beta chains in this list originate from one sample, sequenced in a study of blood T cell repertoires in COVID-19. Profiled with immunoSEQ multiplex PCR; TCRdb holds only in-frame clones, not every one. The repertoire holds about 86,000 clones, about 90% seen once, with approximately 1% in the top ten. Sequenced material: peripheral blood. Receptors were obtained from a human donor in a cohort sampled during active COVID-19.

CDR3 nucleotide sequence: TGTGCCAGCAGGGTCCGACTAGCGGGGGACAATGAGCAGTTCTTC. This codes for CASRVRLAGDNEQFF. J is TRBJ2-1 and V is TRBV7-3; 12 bases fit TRBD2. The CDR3 runs to 15 residues. Unmatched junction bases numbered 5, after V lost 6 bases and J lost 5 bases. CDR1 and CDR2 (germline): SGHTA, FQGTGA.

The CDR3 nucleotides are TGTGCCAGCAGCCATAAGGACAGGGTTTTTCCCGAGCAGTACTTC. Its protein is CASSHKDRVFPEQYF. The chain has TRBV11-2 and TRBJ2-7; 8 positions match TRBD1. This CDR3 is built from 15 residues. Losses at the gene ends were 5 bases for V and 6 bases for J; bases not matched to a gene: 12. CDR1 and CDR2 from the germline V gene are SGHAT and FQNNGV.

The chain joins TRBV11-3 to TRBJ2-7; D may be TRBD1 (6 bases). The V end lost 4 bases, the J end lost 6 bases, and 13 bases lay between the germline ends. From germline, CDR1 is SGHNT and CDR2 YENEEA. This CDR3 has 13 amino acids. CDR3 bases: TGTGCCAGCAGCTCGTCGGACAGTAGCGAGCAGTACTTC. Translation gives CASSSSDSSEQYF.

This chain joins TRBV11-2 and TRBJ2-7, with TRBD2 identical over 8 bases. The CDR3 consists of 15 residues. CDR1 is SGHAT and CDR2 is FQNNGV in the germline V gene. V trimming: 1 base; J trimming: 0 bases; junction bases outside the gene matches: 2. CDR3 DNA sequence: TGTGCCAGCAGCTTAGGGAGCGGGAGCTCCTACGAGCAGTACTTC. Translating it yields CASSLGSGSSYEQYF.

In DNA form, the CDR3 reads TGTGCCAGCATCCCATCCTCCGGGACAGGGGGCCCCGGATCCTACAATGAGCAGTTCTTC. Encoded protein: CASIPSSGTGGPGSYNEQFF. The gene calls are TRBV28 and TRBJ2-1; 12 nucleotides match TRBD1. Germline V lookup: CDR1 MDHEN, CDR2 SYDVKM. V lost 7 bases and J lost 1; bases outside the gene matches: 17. CDR3 size: 20 residues.

V and J are TRBV9 and TRBJ2-2; possible D gene TRBD1, 6 bases. Trimming removed 0 bases from V and 4 bases from J, with 13 bases in between. Germline V gene sequence: CDR1 SGDLS, CDR2 YYNGEE. The CDR3 totals 16 residues. The CDR3 sequence: CASSVDNRVSTGELFF. The CDR3 nucleotides read TGTGCCAGCAGCGTAGACAACAGGGTCTCCACCGGGGAGCTGTTTTTT.

The chain couples TRBV19 to TRBJ1-5; D may be TRBD1 (6 bases). This CDR3 spans 14 amino acids. Trimming cost V 5 bases and J 5 bases, with 13 bases left between them. Germline V lookup: CDR1 LNHDA, CDR2 SQIVND (reference sequence). CDR3 sequence: CASSVQGRDQPQHF. The CDR3, as DNA: TGTGCCAGTAGTGTACAGGGTAGGGATCAGCCCCAGCATTTT.

The V and J genes are TRBV2 and TRBJ2-2; 9 nucleotides align to TRBD1. The germline V gene has CDR1 SNHLY and CDR2 FYNNEI. This CDR3 is 15 amino acids long. The J segment lost 5 bases and the V segment lost 6 bases, leaving 7 bases of the junction unmatched. The CDR3 DNA sequence: TGTGCCAGCAGCCCCGCGACAGGGGGAACCGGGGAGCTGTTTTTT. Amino acid sequence: CASSPATGGTGELFF.

This sequence joins TRBV18 and TRBJ1-2; TRBD1 agrees at 8 bases. This CDR3 has 13 amino acids. Germline V gene sequence: CDR1 KGHSH, CDR2 LQKENI. V lost 1 base, J lost 6 bases, and 1 base stayed unmatched. The CDR3 region is CASSPLDRDGYTF. CDR3 nucleotide sequence: TGTGCCAGCTCACCACTGGACAGGGATGGCTACACCTTC.

In regard to this clone: The sample contains more than one DNA sequence encoding this CDR3. V usage is TRBV29-1 and J usage is TRBJ1-2; 8 bases are a match to TRBD1. The CDR3 length is 10 residues. Germline assignment: CDR1 SQVTM and CDR2 ANQGSEA. V lost 6 bases to trimming and J lost 8 bases; unmatched junction nucleotides: 2. The CDR3 sequence: CSVGQDGYTF. CDR3 nucleotide sequence: TGCAGCGTGGGACAGGACGGCTACACCTTC.

The chain recombines TRBV5-1 with TRBJ2-3; D gene unclear. Germline CDR1 reads SGHRS; CDR2 reads YFSETQ. The CDR3 runs 12 residues. Trimming took off 2 bases at V and 5 bases at J, with 6 bases between the two ends. This chain's CDR3 is CASSFPKDTQYF. CDR3 sequence (DNA): TGCGCCAGCAGCTTTCCCAAAGATACGCAGTATTTT.